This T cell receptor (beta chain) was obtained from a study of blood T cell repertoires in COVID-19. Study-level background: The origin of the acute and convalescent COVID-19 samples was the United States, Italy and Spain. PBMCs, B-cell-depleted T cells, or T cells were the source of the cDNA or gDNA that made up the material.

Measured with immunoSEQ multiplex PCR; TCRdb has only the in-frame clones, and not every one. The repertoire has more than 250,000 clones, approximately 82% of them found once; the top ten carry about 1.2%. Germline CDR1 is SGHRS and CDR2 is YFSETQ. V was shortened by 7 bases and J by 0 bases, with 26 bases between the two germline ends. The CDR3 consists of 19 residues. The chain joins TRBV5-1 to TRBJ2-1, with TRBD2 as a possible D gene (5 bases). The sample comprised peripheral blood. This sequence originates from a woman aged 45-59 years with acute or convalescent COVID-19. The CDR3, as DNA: TGCGCCAGCGGATTTAAGGAGTTCCTAGCCGTCAGCTCCTACAATGAGCAGTTCTTC. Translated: CASGFKEFLAVSSYNEQFF.